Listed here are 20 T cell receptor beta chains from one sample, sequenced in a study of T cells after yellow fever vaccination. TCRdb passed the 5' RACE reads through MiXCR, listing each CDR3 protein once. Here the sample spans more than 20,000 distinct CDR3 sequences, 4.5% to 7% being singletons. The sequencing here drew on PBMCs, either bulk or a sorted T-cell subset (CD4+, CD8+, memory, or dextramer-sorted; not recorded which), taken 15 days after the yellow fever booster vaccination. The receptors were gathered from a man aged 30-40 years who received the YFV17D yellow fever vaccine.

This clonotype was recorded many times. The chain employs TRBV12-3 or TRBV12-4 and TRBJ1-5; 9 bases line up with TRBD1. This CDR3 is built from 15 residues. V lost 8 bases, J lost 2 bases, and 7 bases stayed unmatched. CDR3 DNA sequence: TGTGCCAGCTCTACAGGGGGCAGAGGCAATCAGCCCCAGCATTTT. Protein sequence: CASSTGGRGNQPQHF.

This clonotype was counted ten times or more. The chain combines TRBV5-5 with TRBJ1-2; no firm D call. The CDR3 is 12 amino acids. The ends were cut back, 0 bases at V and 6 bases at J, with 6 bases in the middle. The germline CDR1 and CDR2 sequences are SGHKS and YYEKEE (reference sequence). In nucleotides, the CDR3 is TGTGCCAGCAGCTTGGGCAGAGATGGCTACACCTTC. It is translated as CASSLGRDGYTF.

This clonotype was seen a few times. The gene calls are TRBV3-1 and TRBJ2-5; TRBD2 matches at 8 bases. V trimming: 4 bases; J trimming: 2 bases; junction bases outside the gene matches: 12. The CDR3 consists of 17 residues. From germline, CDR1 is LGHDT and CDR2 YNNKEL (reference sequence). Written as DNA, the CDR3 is TGTGCCAGCAGCCCATGGACTAGCCGGAGGGGGCAAGAGACCCAGTACTTC. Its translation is CASSPWTSRRGQETQYF.

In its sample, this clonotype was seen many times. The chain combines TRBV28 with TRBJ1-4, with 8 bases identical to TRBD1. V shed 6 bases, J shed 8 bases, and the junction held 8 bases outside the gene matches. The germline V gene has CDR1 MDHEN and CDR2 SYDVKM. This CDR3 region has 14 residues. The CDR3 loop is CASRHDRGLEKLFF. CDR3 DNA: TGTGCCAGCAGACATGACAGGGGACTAGAAAAACTGTTTTTT.

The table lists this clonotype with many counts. Here the CDR3 reads CSASSQDYGYTF. As DNA, the CDR3 is TGCAGTGCTAGTTCGCAGGACTATGGCTACACCTTC. The chain carries TRBV20-1 and TRBJ1-2; D is unclear. Trimming removed 3 bases from V and 3 bases from J, with 8 bases in between. Germline values: CDR1 DFQATT, CDR2 SNEGSKA (reference sequence). The CDR3 loop spans 12 amino acids.

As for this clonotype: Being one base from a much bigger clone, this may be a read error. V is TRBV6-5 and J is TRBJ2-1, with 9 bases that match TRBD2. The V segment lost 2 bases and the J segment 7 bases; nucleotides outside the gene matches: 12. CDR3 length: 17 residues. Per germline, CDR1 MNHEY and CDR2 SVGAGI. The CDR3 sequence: CASSYEVSGLATNEQFF. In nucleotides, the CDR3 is TGTGCCAGCAGTTACGAAGTCTCGGGACTAGCTACGAATGAGCAGTTCTTC.

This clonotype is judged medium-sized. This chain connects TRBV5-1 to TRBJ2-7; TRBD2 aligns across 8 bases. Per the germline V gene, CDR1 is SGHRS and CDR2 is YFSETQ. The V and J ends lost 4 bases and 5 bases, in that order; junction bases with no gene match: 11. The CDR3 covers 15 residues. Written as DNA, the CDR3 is TGCGCCAGCAGCGACCAGAGCGGGAGTATCCACGAGCAGTACTTC. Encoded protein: CASSDQSGSIHEQYF.

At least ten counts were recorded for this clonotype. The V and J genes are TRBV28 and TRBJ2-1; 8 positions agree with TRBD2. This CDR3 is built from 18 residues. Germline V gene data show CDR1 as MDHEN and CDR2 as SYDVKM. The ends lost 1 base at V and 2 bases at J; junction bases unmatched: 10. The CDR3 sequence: CASSLSFIGGATYNEQFF. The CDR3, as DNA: TGTGCCAGCAGTTTATCATTTATCGGGGGGGCGACCTACAATGAGCAGTTCTTC.

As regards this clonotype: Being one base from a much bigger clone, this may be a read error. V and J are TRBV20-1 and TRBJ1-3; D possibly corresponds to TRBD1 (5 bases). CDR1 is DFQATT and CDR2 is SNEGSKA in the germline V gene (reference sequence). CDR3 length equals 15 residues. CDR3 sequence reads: CCARDGGGGGNTIYF. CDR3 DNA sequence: TGCTGTGCTAGAGATGGGGGAGGTGGTGGAAACACCATATATTTT.

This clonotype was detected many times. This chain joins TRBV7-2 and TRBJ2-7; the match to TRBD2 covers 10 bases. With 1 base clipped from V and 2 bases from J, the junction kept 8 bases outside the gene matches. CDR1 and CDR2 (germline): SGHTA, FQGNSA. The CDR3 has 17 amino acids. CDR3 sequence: CASSLGGGTSVAYEQYF. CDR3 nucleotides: TGTGCCAGCAGCTTAGGGGGAGGGACTAGCGTAGCCTACGAGCAGTACTTC.

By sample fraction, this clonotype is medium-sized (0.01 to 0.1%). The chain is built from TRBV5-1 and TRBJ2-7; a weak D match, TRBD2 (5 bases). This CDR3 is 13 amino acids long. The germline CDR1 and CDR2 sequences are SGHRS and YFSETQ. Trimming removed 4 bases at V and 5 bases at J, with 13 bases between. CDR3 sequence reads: CASSPWTGNEQYF. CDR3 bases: TGCGCCAGCAGCCCCTGGACCGGGAACGAGCAGTACTTC.

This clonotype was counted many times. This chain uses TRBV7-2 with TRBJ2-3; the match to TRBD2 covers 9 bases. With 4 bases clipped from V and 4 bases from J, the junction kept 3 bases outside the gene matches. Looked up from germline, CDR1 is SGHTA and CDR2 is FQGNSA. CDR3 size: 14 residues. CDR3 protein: CASSSGLAPDTQYF. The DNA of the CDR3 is TGTGCCAGCAGCTCGGGACTAGCCCCAGATACGCAGTATTTT.

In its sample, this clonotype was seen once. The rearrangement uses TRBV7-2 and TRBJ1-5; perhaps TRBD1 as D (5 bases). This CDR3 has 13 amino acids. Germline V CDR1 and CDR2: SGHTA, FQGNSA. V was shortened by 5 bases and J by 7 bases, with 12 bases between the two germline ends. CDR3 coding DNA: TGTGCCAGCAGCCCTAGTGGGGGGCAGCCCCAGCATTTT. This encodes CASSPSGGQPQHF.

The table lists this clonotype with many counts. The CDR3 nucleotides read TGTGCCAGCAGCGTGGGACTTTACACAGATACGCAGTATTTT. Translating it yields CASSVGLYTDTQYF. This chain uses TRBV11-1 with TRBJ2-3, with a tentative D call TRBD2 (6 bases). Germline assignment: CDR1 SGHAT and CDR2 FQDESV (reference sequence). This CDR3 comprises 14 residues. V dropped 5 bases and J dropped 2 bases, with 11 bases sitting between them.

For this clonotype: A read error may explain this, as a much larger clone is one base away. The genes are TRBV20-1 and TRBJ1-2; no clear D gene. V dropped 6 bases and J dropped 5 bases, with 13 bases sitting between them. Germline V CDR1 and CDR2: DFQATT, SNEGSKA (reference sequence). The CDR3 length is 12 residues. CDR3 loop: CSASGHNYGYTF. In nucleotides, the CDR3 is TGCAGTGCCAGCGGCCATAATTATGGCTACACCTTC.

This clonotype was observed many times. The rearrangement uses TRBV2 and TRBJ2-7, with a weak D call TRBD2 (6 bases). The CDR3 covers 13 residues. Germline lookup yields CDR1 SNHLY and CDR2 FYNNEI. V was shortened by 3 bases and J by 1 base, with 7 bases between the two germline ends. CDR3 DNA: TGTGCCAGCAGTGAGGAGGGTTCCTACGAGCAGTACTTC. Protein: CASSEEGSYEQYF.

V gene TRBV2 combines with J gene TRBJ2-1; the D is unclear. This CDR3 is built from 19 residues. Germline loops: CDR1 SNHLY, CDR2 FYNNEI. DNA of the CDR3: TGTACCCGCTTTCCCCTTTGGGTCAATCTTCCACCATCCTACAATGAGCAGTTCTTC. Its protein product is CTRFPLWVNLPPSYNEQFF.

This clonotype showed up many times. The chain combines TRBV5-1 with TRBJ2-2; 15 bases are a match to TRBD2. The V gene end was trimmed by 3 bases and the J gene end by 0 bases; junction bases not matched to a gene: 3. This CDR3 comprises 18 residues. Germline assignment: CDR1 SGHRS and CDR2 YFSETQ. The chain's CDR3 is CASSSGLAGGANTGELFF. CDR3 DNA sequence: TGCGCCAGCAGCTCCGGACTAGCGGGAGGGGCGAACACCGGGGAGCTGTTTTTT. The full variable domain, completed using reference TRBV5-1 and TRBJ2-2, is KAGVTQTPRYLIKTRGQQVTLSCSPISGHRSVSWYQQTPGQGLQFLFEYFSETQRNKGNFPGRFSGRQFSNSRSEMNVSTLELGDSALYLCASSSGLAGGANTGELFFGEGSRLTVL.

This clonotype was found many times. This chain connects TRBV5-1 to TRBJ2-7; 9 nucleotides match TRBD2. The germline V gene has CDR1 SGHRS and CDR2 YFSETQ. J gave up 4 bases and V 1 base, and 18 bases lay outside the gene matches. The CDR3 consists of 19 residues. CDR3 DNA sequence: TGCGCCAGCAGCTTGTTTGGGAGCGGCGGGAGGGCCAATATGTACGAGCAGTACTTC. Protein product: CASSLFGSGGRANMYEQYF.

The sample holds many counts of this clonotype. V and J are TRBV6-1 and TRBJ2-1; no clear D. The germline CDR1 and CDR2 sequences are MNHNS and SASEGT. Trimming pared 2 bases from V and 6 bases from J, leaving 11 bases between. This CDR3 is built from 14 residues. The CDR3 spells CASSEYSPSNEQFF. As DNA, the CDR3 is TGTGCCAGCAGTGAATACTCTCCGTCCAATGAGCAGTTCTTC.